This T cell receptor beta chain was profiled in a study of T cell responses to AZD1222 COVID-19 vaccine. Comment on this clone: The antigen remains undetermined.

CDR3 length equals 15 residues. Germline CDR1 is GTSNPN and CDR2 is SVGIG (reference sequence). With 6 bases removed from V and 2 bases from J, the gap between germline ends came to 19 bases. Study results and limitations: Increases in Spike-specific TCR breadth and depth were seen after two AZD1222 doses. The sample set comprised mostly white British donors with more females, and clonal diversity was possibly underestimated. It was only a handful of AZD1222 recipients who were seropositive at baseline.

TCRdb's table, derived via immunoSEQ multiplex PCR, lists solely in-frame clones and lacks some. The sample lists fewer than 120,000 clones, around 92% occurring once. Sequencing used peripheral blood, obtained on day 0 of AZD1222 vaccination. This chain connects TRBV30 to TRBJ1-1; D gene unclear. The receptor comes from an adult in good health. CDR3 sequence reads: CACLLGRSRNTEAFF. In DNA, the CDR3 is TGTGCCTGTCTACTCGGCAGATCGAGAAACACTGAAGCTTTCTTT.